The present T cell receptor beta chain was sequenced within a study of blood T cell repertoires in COVID-19. Overall study context: The cDNA or gDNA used as material had been derived from T cells, B-cell-depleted T cells, or PBMCs.

Cohort allocation depended upon clinical history that participants reported. Recovery among Cohort 3 donors was established by two negative PCRs, clearance, or symptom resolution. In the authors' methods: Amplifying reference gene primers gave estimates of nucleated cell counts. The repertoire was sequenced with immunoSEQ multiplex PCR; TCRdb's copy has only in-frame clones and lacks some. The V and J calls and clone size were taken over from that table, and D and trimming were inferred from the DNA. The sample consists of roughly 150,000 clones, over 80% of them appearing once. This TCR was sampled from a woman in her thirties or forties who had recovered from COVID-19. What was sequenced was PBMCs or T cells enriched from blood (not recorded which).

The CDR3 is CASSLAGNRVDEKLFF. For the CDR3, the DNA is TGCGCCAGCAGCTTGGCGGGGAATCGGGTGGATGAAAAACTGTTTTTT. The chain employs TRBV5-1 and TRBJ1-4; D gene ambiguous. This CDR3 region has 16 residues. Germline assignment: CDR1 SGHRS and CDR2 YFSETQ. The V end lost 0 bases, the J end lost 6 bases, and 15 bases lay between the germline ends.